The 17 T cell receptor beta chains below come from one sample, sequenced in a study of T cell clones after liver transplantation. Produced via immunoSEQ multiplex PCR; TCRdb's table is partial and in-frame only. The table has 65,000 to 85,000 clones, around 84% seen once; the top ten hold 2% to 2.5%. The sequences come from CD4+ T cells from blood, collected about 50 months after liver transplant. The origin of the receptors is a human patient who received a liver transplant. The graft donor may have given rise to some T cells.

To note about this clone: Other DNA sequences in this specimen translate into the identical CDR3. The V gene is TRBV6-1, the J gene TRBJ1-5; TRBD1 might be the D (5 bases). V lost 6 bases and J lost 0, with 12 bases in between. The CDR3 spans 15 residues. CDR1 MNHNS and CDR2 SASEGT come from the germline V gene. This CDR3 is CASSETGHSNQPQHF. In DNA, the CDR3 is TGTGCCAGCAGCGAAACAGGACATAGCAATCAGCCCCAGCATTTT.

The chain employs TRBV15 and TRBJ2-5; tentative D call: TRBD1 (7 bases). The CDR3 is 14 amino acids. V was clipped by 2 bases and J by 5 bases, with 12 bases between them. CDR1 is LNHNV, CDR2 YYDKDF, per germline (reference sequence). DNA of the CDR3: TGTGCCACCAGCAGACAGGGGGGCGGGGAGACCCAGTACTTC. It is translated as CATSRQGGGETQYF.

This clone was counted only a few times. The chain has TRBV7-3 and TRBJ1-2; 8 bases line up with TRBD1. The germline CDR1 and CDR2 sequences are SGHTA and FQGTGA. The V and J ends lost 5 bases and 14 bases, in that order; junction bases with no gene match: 10. CDR3 length equals 12 residues. The CDR3 sequence is CASSRARGPPTF. The CDR3 DNA reads as TGTGCCAGCAGCCGAGCCAGGGGGCCCCCTACCTTC.

The J gene is TRBJ2-7, the V gene TRBV2; TRBD1 matches 8 bases. The CDR3 spans 16 residues. After removal of 7 bases from V and 3 bases from J, the junction contained 14 bases not matched to a gene. CDR1 is SNHLY, CDR2 FYNNEI, per germline. This CDR3 is CASNTARGQGNYEQYF. CDR3 DNA sequence: TGTGCCAGCAATACGGCCCGCGGACAGGGTAACTACGAGCAGTACTTC.

V and J are TRBV5-6 and TRBJ2-7; D gene ambiguous. The V end was cut by 4 bases, the J end by 0 bases, with 5 bases between. Germline CDR1 reads SGHDT; CDR2 reads YYEEEE. The CDR3 runs 12 residues. The CDR3: CASSKTSYEQYF. The CDR3 DNA is TGTGCCAGCAGCAAGACCTCCTACGAGCAGTACTTC.

The V gene is TRBV6-5, the J gene TRBJ2-3; D call uncertain. This CDR3 comprises 14 residues. V was clipped by 6 bases and J by 2 bases, with 12 bases between them. The V gene's germline CDR1 is MNHEY and CDR2 SVGAGI. CDR3 DNA sequence: TGTGCCAGCAGCTACCAATCTAACACAGATACGCAGTATTTT. It yields the protein CASSYQSNTDTQYF.

The table lists this clone with a count of one. One end of the junction varies from germline; a read error may be responsible. The CDR3 DNA reads as TGCGCCAGCAGCTTGGGACAAGGGACCCAGTACTTC. Residues: CASSLGQGTQYF. This chain joins TRBV5-1 and TRBJ2-5; D is ambiguous. The V gene's germline CDR1 is SGHRS and CDR2 YFSETQ. The CDR3 totals 12 residues. Variable domain in full (rest from reference TRBV5-1 and TRBJ2-5): KAGVTQTPRYLIKTRGQQVTLSCSPISGHRSVSWYQQTPGQGLQFLFEYFSETQRNKGNFPGRFSGRQFSNSRSEMNVSTLELGDSALYLCASSLGQGTQYFGPGTRLLVL.

The chain employs TRBV10-3 and TRBJ2-1, with D unresolved. V lost 2 bases and J lost 0, with 5 bases in between. Germline V gives CDR1 ENHRY, CDR2 SYGVKD. This CDR3 has 14 amino acids. The CDR3 nucleotides are TGTGCCATCAGTGAGGTGAACTCCTACAATGAGCAGTTCTTC. Protein: CAISEVNSYNEQFF.

The chain recombines TRBV6-5 with TRBJ2-5; D may be TRBD2 (6 bases). Trimming removed 2 bases from V and 4 bases from J, with 11 bases in between. Germline-derived CDR1 and CDR2 are MNHEY and SVGAGI. The length of the CDR3 is 14 residues. The DNA for the CDR3 is TGTGCCAGCAGTTACGACGGGCGGGGAGAGACCCAGTACTTC. Protein: CASSYDGRGETQYF.

This clone was recorded once. V usage is TRBV11-1 and J usage is TRBJ1-2; D not resolved. Germline-derived CDR1 and CDR2 are SGHAT and FQDESV (reference sequence). Between the trimmed V and J ends, which lost 5 bases and 5 bases, there was a span of 21 bases. The CDR3 has 16 residues. The CDR3: CASSGDRGRPEYGYTF. In nucleotides, the CDR3 is TGTGCCAGCAGCGGCGACCGCGGACGTCCGGAATATGGCTACACCTTC.

The count of this clone is one. The V gene is TRBV19, the J gene TRBJ1-5; 8 bases are shared with TRBD1. Looked up from germline, CDR1 is LNHDA and CDR2 is SQIVND (reference sequence). Trimming removed 6 bases from V and 6 bases from J; junction bases left unmatched: 13. The CDR3 contains 16 residues. The DNA of the CDR3 is TGTGCCAGTAGCAACACCCCCGACAGGGGCGGTCAGCCCCAGCATTTT. Translation gives CASSNTPDRGGQPQHF.

The J gene is TRBJ1-1, the V gene TRBV7-2, with D unclear. CDR1 and CDR2 (germline): SGHTA, FQGNSA. The CDR3 loop spans 12 amino acids. V was trimmed by 6 bases and J by 4 bases, leaving 9 bases between them. The CDR3 loop reads CASRGRSTEAFF. As DNA, the CDR3 is TGTGCCAGCAGGGGTCGTAGCACTGAAGCTTTCTTT.

V is TRBV19 and J is TRBJ1-3, with D possibly TRBD1 on 5 matching bases. V was trimmed by 6 bases and J by 4 bases, leaving 19 bases between them. CDR1 is LNHDA and CDR2 is SQIVND in the germline V gene (reference sequence). This CDR3 has 16 residues. The CDR3 reads CASSPPQAGAGNTIYF. The CDR3 bases are TGTGCCAGTAGCCCTCCCCAAGCCGGGGCGGGAAACACCATATATTTT.

V is TRBV5-1 and J is TRBJ2-5, with TRBD2 matching 9 bases. This CDR3 contains 14 residues. Germline CDR1 reads SGHRS; CDR2 reads YFSETQ. With 2 bases clipped from V and 5 bases from J, the junction kept 4 bases outside the gene matches. The CDR3 loop is CASSLRLAGETQYF. CDR3 DNA sequence: TGCGCCAGCAGCTTAAGGCTAGCGGGGGAGACCCAGTACTTC. The whole variable domain, filled in from reference TRBV5-1 and TRBJ2-5, reads KAGVTQTPRYLIKTRGQQVTLSCSPISGHRSVSWYQQTPGQGLQFLFEYFSETQRNKGNFPGRFSGRQFSNSRSEMNVSTLELGDSALYLCASSLRLAGETQYFGPGTRLLVL.

The chain combines TRBV18 with TRBJ1-2, with TRBD1 identical over 8 bases. CDR1 KGHSH and CDR2 LQKENI come from the germline V gene. The CDR3 covers 13 residues. V lost 4 bases to trimming and J lost 8 bases; unmatched junction nucleotides: 6. CDR3 DNA sequence: TGTGCCAGCTCACTGGACCAGGGGGCCGGCTACACCTTC. It translates to CASSLDQGAGYTF.

The rearrangement uses TRBV6-1 and TRBJ2-1, with TRBD1 as a possible D gene (7 bases). This CDR3 is built from 12 residues. The germline V and J ends were trimmed by 8 bases and 8 bases, with 13 bases remaining between them. The germline V gene has CDR1 MNHNS and CDR2 SASEGT. This CDR3 reads CASGGGGDEQFF. As DNA, the CDR3 is TGTGCCAGCGGTGGAGGGGGCGATGAGCAGTTCTTC.

The rearrangement uses TRBV28 and TRBJ2-1, with 10 nucleotides matching TRBD2. The CDR3 spans 17 residues. After removal of 8 bases from V and 2 bases from J, the junction contained 12 bases not matched to a gene. The germline CDR1 and CDR2 sequences are MDHEN and SYDVKM. The DNA of the CDR3 is TGTGCCAGCCCCCCAGCGGGAGGGCCGAAGGCCTACAATGAGCAGTTCTTC. This gives the protein CASPPAGGPKAYNEQFF. The whole variable domain, filled in from reference TRBV28 and TRBJ2-1, reads DVKVTQSSRYLVKRTGEKVFLECVQDMDHENMFWYRQDPGLGLRLIYFSYDVKMKEKGDIPEGYSVSREKKERFSLILESASTNQTSMYLCASPPAGGPKAYNEQFFGPGTRLTVL.